A selection of T cell receptor beta chains follows, all from one sample in a study of shared clonotypes between healthy human individuals. Method: immunoSEQ multiplex PCR; TCRdb's copy keeps in-frame clones and lacks some. Here the sample spans about 820,000 clones, approximately 92% being singletons. The specimen was naive CD8+ T cells sorted from blood. These receptors were obtained from a man aged 25-45 years in good health. The CDR3 runs from the conserved cysteine through the conserved F or W. D genes are given only for firm matches. The listing skips clone size in some rows; elsewhere it reads once, few, many or a size class.

CDR3 DNA,CDR3 protein,V gene,clone size,J gene,D gene
TGTGCCAGCAGTGAACCCTTCGAGCAGTACTTC,CASSEPFEQYF,TRBV25-1,NA,TRBJ2-7,NA
TGTGCCAGCAGCTCTGACACTTCTGGAGATGGCTACACCTTC,CASSSDTSGDGYTF,TRBV5-8,NA,TRBJ1-2,NA
TGCGCCAGCAGGTACACGAACACTGAAGCTTTCTTT,CASRYTNTEAFF,TRBV5-1,NA,TRBJ1-1,NA
TGTGCCAGCAGCTCGCCCCTAGGGGACAATGAGCAGTTCTTC,CASSSPLGDNEQFF,TRBV7-9,NA,TRBJ2-1,NA
TGTGCCAGCAGTTTTCTGGCCGGCTACAATGAGCAGTTCTTC,CASSFLAGYNEQFF,TRBV28,NA,TRBJ2-1,NA
TGTGCCAGCAGTTTTTCCCCGGCGAAGATGAACACTGAAGCTTTCTTT,CASSFSPAKMNTEAFF,TRBV27,NA,TRBJ1-1,NA
TGTGCCAGCAGCCCCAGCGGAGAGACTAGCGGAGATACCTACAATGAGCAGTTCTTC,CASSPSGETSGDTYNEQFF,TRBV7-8,NA,TRBJ2-1,TRBD2
TGCAGCGTTGAAGGCCGGGAGGGCTACACCTTC,CSVEGREGYTF,TRBV29-1,NA,TRBJ1-2,NA
TGTGCCAGCTCACGGCAGGGGGGACAGGGGTTTTTTAATGAGCAGTTCTTC,CASSRQGGQGFFNEQFF,TRBV2,NA,TRBJ2-1,TRBD1
TGCGCCAGCAGCTTCCGTCTGAACACTGAAGCTTTCTTT,CASSFRLNTEAFF,TRBV5-1,NA,TRBJ1-1,NA
TGTGCCAGCAGGGAGATCCAGGGGAGCTCCTACGAGCAGTACTTC,CASREIQGSSYEQYF,TRBV28,NA,TRBJ2-7,NA
TGTGCCATTACCGACCGGGACAGGGCCAACGAGCAGTACTTC,CAITDRDRANEQYF,TRBV2,NA,TRBJ2-7,TRBD1
TGTGCCAGCAGCGCTCAGGACAGGGGATTTAATCAGCCCCAGCATTTT,CASSAQDRGFNQPQHF,TRBV7-8,NA,TRBJ1-5,TRBD1
TGTGCCAGCAGTTACAGCGGGGAGACCCAGTACTTC,CASSYSGETQYF,TRBV6-5,NA,TRBJ2-5,NA
TGTGCCAGCAGCTCCCCAGAGCGGGATCAGCCCCAGCATTTT,CASSSPERDQPQHF,TRBV28,NA,TRBJ1-5,NA
TGTGCCAGCAGCAAAGAGACCCAGTACTTC,CASSKETQYF,TRBV21-1,many,TRBJ2-5,NA
TGTGCCAGCAGTGATGGGCGCCAGGGGTCCTACGAGCAGTACTTC,CASSDGRQGSYEQYF,TRBV25-1,NA,TRBJ2-7,NA
TGTGCCAGCAGCTTAGGGACAGGTTGGATAACGAACACCGGGGAGCTGTTTTTT,CASSLGTGWITNTGELFF,TRBV7-9,once,TRBJ2-2,TRBD1
TGTGCCACCAGCAGGAGTTCTGGCAATGAGCAGTTCTTC,CATSRSSGNEQFF,TRBV15,NA,TRBJ2-1,NA
TGTGCTAGTGGTTTGGGAGGGGGTGGCACAGATACGCAGTATTTT,CASGLGGGGTDTQYF,TRBV12-5,NA,TRBJ2-3,NA
TGTGCCAGCAGCCGAGTTAGGGGGCGAGGATTCCAAGAGACCCAGTACTTC,CASSRVRGRGFQETQYF,TRBV7-9,few,TRBJ2-5,TRBD1
TGTGCCAGTAGGACCCAAAACACAGATACGCAGTATTTT,CASRTQNTDTQYF,TRBV28,few,TRBJ2-3,NA
TGCGCCAGCAGTGAGTCCGGGACTAGTTATAACTATGAGCAGTTCTTC,CASSESGTSYNYEQFF,TRBV10-2,NA,TRBJ2-1,TRBD2
TGTGCCACCCAACTAGCGGGAGGGCCCTACAATGAGCAGTTCTTC,CATQLAGGPYNEQFF,TRBV10-3,NA,TRBJ2-1,TRBD2
TGTGCCAGCAGCTTAGCCCCAGGGAGGGATGGCTACACCTTC,CASSLAPGRDGYTF,TRBV7-9,NA,TRBJ1-2,NA
TGTGCCAGCGGGGAGACAGAATACAATGAGCAGTTCTTC,CASGETEYNEQFF,TRBV6-1,NA,TRBJ2-1,NA
TGTGCCAGCAGTCCCCGACAGGGGAAGTCGGACTACGAGCAGTACTTC,CASSPRQGKSDYEQYF,TRBV28,NA,TRBJ2-7,TRBD1
TGCGCCAGCACCCTAGGGATAGCAGATACGCAGTATTTT,CASTLGIADTQYF,TRBV10-2,NA,TRBJ2-3,NA
TGTGCCAGCAGCTTAGGCCAGGGGGGTGGCTACGAGCAGTACTTC,CASSLGQGGGYEQYF,TRBV7-3,NA,TRBJ2-7,NA
TGTGCCTGGAGTCTGGGGCTAGGAGAAAAACTGTTTTTT,CAWSLGLGEKLFF,TRBV30,NA,TRBJ1-4,NA
TGCGCCAGCAGCCCCCTGGTGAATCGGGAGCTATATCTGTTCTTC,CASSPLVNRELYLFF,TRBV4-1,few,TRBJ2-1,NA
TGTGCCAGCAGCTCCGGGGACCTACCGCGGGCTTTCTTT,CASSSGDLPRAFF,TRBV6-1,NA,TRBJ1-1,NA
TGCAGCGTTGAAGTGCGGGCCCAGGGGGACATTCAGTACTTC,CSVEVRAQGDIQYF,TRBV29-1,NA,TRBJ2-4,TRBD1
TGTGCCAGCAGTCCCGGTTCGGCAGCCAACTATGGCTACACCTTC,CASSPGSAANYGYTF,TRBV27,many,TRBJ1-2,NA
TGTGCCAGCAGCTTCGCAAGCGAGCAGTACTTC,CASSFASEQYF,TRBV5-6,once,TRBJ2-7,NA
TGTGCCTCCACACCCGGACTAGCGCGACACACAGATACGCAGTATTTT,CASTPGLARHTDTQYF,TRBV9,few,TRBJ2-3,TRBD2
TGTGCCAGCCCACAAAAAGAGCGGGGCTCCTACAATGAGCAGTTCTTC,CASPQKERGSYNEQFF,TRBV28,NA,TRBJ2-1,TRBD2
TGTGCCAGCTCACCATCACCGGGACTAGTCGACTACGAGCAGTACTTC,CASSPSPGLVDYEQYF,TRBV18,NA,TRBJ2-7,TRBD2
TGTGCCAGCAGTTCCCTAGAGGGAGGCGCCTACGAGCAGTACTTC,CASSSLEGGAYEQYF,TRBV27,NA,TRBJ2-7,NA
TGTGCCAGCAGTTTGGGACTAGCGGGCCCCGGGGAGACCCAGTACTTC,CASSLGLAGPGETQYF,TRBV27,NA,TRBJ2-5,TRBD2
TGTGCCAGCAGCCCACGACCTGGTGCGCCCAAACTTGACGAGCAGTTCTTC,CASSPRPGAPKLDEQFF,TRBV9,once,TRBJ2-1,NA
TGTGCCAGCAGTAACACAGGGGGACAGGGATCAGATACGCAGTATTTT,CASSNTGGQGSDTQYF,TRBV21-1,NA,TRBJ2-3,NA
TGTGCCAGCAGCTTGGTGCCTAGCGGGAGTTACGAGCAGTACTTC,CASSLVPSGSYEQYF,TRBV5-4,NA,TRBJ2-7,TRBD2
TGTGCCAGCAGCACCCTAGACGGAATATATGGCTACACCTTC,CASSTLDGIYGYTF,TRBV7-9,once,TRBJ1-2,NA
TGTGCCAGCAGTTACTCTAGGCTGACTAGCACAGATACGCAGTATTTT,CASSYSRLTSTDTQYF,TRBV6-5,NA,TRBJ2-3,NA
TGTGCCAGCAGCCAAACCTCGGAACCCAACTATGGCTACACCTTC,CASSQTSEPNYGYTF,TRBV7-9,few,TRBJ1-2,NA
TGTGCCAGCACCAAAAGGGGACAGGGTGTTCAGCCCCAGCATTTT,CASTKRGQGVQPQHF,TRBV28,NA,TRBJ1-5,TRBD1
TGTGCCAGCCGAGGTGGGGGGCGCACTAACTATGGCTACACCTTC,CASRGGGRTNYGYTF,TRBV21-1,NA,TRBJ1-2,NA
TGCGCCAGCAGCCACCTGAAACGTACTAGCGGGAGAATTAGTTCCTACAATGAGCAGTTCTTC,CASSHLKRTSGRISSYNEQFF,TRBV4-3,NA,TRBJ2-1,TRBD2
TGTGCCAGCAGCCTGGACTCATCTTACAATGAGCAGTTCTTC,CASSLDSSYNEQFF,TRBV6-5,NA,TRBJ2-1,NA
TGCGCCAGCAGCCAAGGGACTAGCGGGAGCGAAGGGCAGTTCTTC,CASSQGTSGSEGQFF,TRBV4-1,NA,TRBJ2-1,TRBD2
TGTGCCAGCAGCGTAGAGAGGGACCGGGGTTTGGATGAGCAGTTCTTC,CASSVERDRGLDEQFF,TRBV9,NA,TRBJ2-1,NA
TGTGCCAGCAGTTTATTTGCGGGGGCGCGATACAATGAGCAGTTCTTC,CASSLFAGARYNEQFF,TRBV28,NA,TRBJ2-1,NA
TGTGCCAGCAGGGACCGTGACAGGGGGTTCGATACGCAGTATTTT,CASRDRDRGFDTQYF,TRBV2,NA,TRBJ2-3,TRBD1
TGTGCCAGCAGCCAAGGGGCAGGGGACACCGGGGAGCTGTTTTTT,CASSQGAGDTGELFF,TRBV7-6,NA,TRBJ2-2,NA
TGTGCCAGTAGTATAGATCTAGCGGTCACCGTCAGGGAGACCCAGTACTTC,CASSIDLAVTVRETQYF,TRBV19,NA,TRBJ2-5,TRBD2
TGTGCCAGCAGCCCTACGGGGCTTCCCTCCTACGAGCAGTACTTC,CASSPTGLPSYEQYF,TRBV9,NA,TRBJ2-7,NA